The 26 T cell receptor beta chains presented below share a single source sample, sequenced in a study of shared clonotypes between healthy human individuals (dated by TCRdb to 2018 to 2020). Library preparation employed the immunoSEQ multiplex PCR assay. TCRdb provides this immuneACCESS table in a form limited to in-frame rearrangements. Some clones are lacking; in checked studies, under half of them reflect an unresolved V gene, and why the rest are absent is not known. This sample lists around 95,000 clones; under 80% were detected once. The top ten clones comprise about 45% of the sample. Sequences were obtained from memory CD8+ T cells sorted from blood. Sample cell subset or site, as interpreted from the label and publication: CD45RO+ cells pooled with CCR7-negative TemRA cells. The receptor source for this set is a man aged 25-45 years in good health.

The V gene is TRBV29-1, the J gene TRBJ2-1, with 11 bases matching TRBD2. The trim removed 7 bases at V and 5 bases at J, leaving 13 bases unmatched. The germline gives CDR1 SQVTM, CDR2 ANQGSEA. The CDR3 is 16 residues long. CDR3 in DNA: TGCAGCGGGTCGGGGACTAGCGGATTTTTCAACAATGAGCAGTTCTTC. This codes for CSGSGTSGFFNNEQFF.

V gene TRBV7-9 combines with J gene TRBJ2-2, with 9 bases lining up with TRBD1. The CDR3 has 18 residues. V shed 5 bases and J 4 bases; nucleotides not matched to a gene: 14. Germline values: CDR1 SEHNR, CDR2 FQNEAQ (reference sequence). The CDR3 coding sequence is TGTGCCAGCAGCCAACCGACAGGGGGGGTCCTTCCCACCGGGGAGCTGTTTTTT. It translates to CASSQPTGGVLPTGELFF.

This clone was seen more than once but under ten times. J is TRBJ1-3 and V is TRBV5-1, with D hard to call. Germline CDR1 reads SGHRS; CDR2 reads YFSETQ. The CDR3 is 13 residues long. Trimming took off 5 bases at V and 0 bases at J, with 6 bases between the two ends. The DNA for the CDR3 is TGCGCCAGCAGGGGCCACTCTGGAAACACCATATATTTT. Amino acid sequence: CASRGHSGNTIYF.

The chain couples TRBV7-8 to TRBJ2-5; D ambiguous. The germline V gene has CDR1 SGHVS and CDR2 FQNEAQ. Trimming removed 5 bases from V and 5 bases from J, with 18 bases in between. The CDR3 spans 15 residues. Here the CDR3 DNA reads TGTGCCAGCAGCCCATCTTCAGGATACTGGGAGACCCAGTACTTC. This sequence encodes CASSPSSGYWETQYF.

This CDR3 reads CASSGDRQMNTEAFF. CDR3 bases: TGTGCCAGCAGCGGGGACAGACAAATGAACACTGAAGCTTTCTTT. The V call is TRBV9, the J call TRBJ1-1; 7 bases map to TRBD1. Germline CDR1 and CDR2: SGDLS and YYNGEE. The junction had 5 bases not matched to a gene; V was cut back by 3 bases and J by 0 bases. The CDR3 covers 15 residues.

The gene calls are TRBV5-1 and TRBJ2-1, with D maybe TRBD2 (7 bases). The CDR3 is 15 amino acids. Trimming removed 0 bases at V and 4 bases at J, with 11 bases between. The germline CDR1 and CDR2 sequences are SGHRS and YFSETQ. For the CDR3, the DNA is TGCGCCAGCAGCTTGGAGGGGGGGACGTACAATGAGCAGTTCTTC. Translation gives CASSLEGGTYNEQFF.

The V gene is TRBV19, the J gene TRBJ2-3, with D maybe TRBD1 (6 bases). From germline, CDR1 is LNHDA and CDR2 SQIVND (reference sequence). The CDR3 extends over 16 amino acids. V was clipped by 6 bases and J by 3 bases, with 19 bases between them. CDR3 in amino acids: CASSPRMGAGTDTQYF. CDR3 coding DNA: TGTGCCAGTAGCCCGCGTATGGGGGCTGGTACAGATACGCAGTATTTT.

The V and J genes are TRBV6-1 and TRBJ1-4; TRBD1 matches at 10 bases. Losses at the gene ends were 1 base for V and 5 bases for J; bases not matched to a gene: 4. The CDR3 contains 16 residues. The germline V gene has CDR1 MNHNS and CDR2 SASEGT. The CDR3, as DNA: TGTGCCAGCAGTGAAGGACAGGGGGCAGGGAATGAAAAACTGTTTTTT. This gives the protein CASSEGQGAGNEKLFF.

This sequence joins TRBV2 and TRBJ2-7, with D unresolved. The germline CDR1 and CDR2 sequences are SNHLY and FYNNEI. Trimming shortened V by 6 bases and J by 7 bases, and 10 bases separated the two germline ends. This CDR3 comprises 11 residues. CDR3 residues: CASRERREQYF. CDR3 nucleotides: TGTGCCAGCAGAGAACGAAGGGAGCAGTACTTC.

The V call is TRBV5-6, the J call TRBJ2-7, with 7 bases fitting TRBD1. The CDR3 is 12 amino acids. Germline V gene data show CDR1 as SGHDT and CDR2 as YYEEEE. The junction had 9 bases not matched to a gene; V was cut back by 4 bases and J by 11 bases. The CDR3 spells CASSPGQASKYF. CDR3 in DNA: TGTGCCAGCAGCCCTGGACAGGCATCTAAGTACTTC.

This clone was counted once. The chain links TRBV5-1 to TRBJ2-1; 8 bases line up with TRBD2. CDR1 and CDR2 (germline): SGHRS, YFSETQ. This CDR3 region has 17 residues. V dropped 0 bases and J dropped 1; count of bases not matched to a gene: 6. The CDR3: CASSLAISGMSYNEQFF. In nucleotides, the CDR3 is TGCGCCAGCAGCTTGGCGATTAGCGGGATGTCCTACAATGAGCAGTTCTTC.

The chain links TRBV6-5 to TRBJ2-5; D is perhaps TRBD1 (5 bases). CDR1 is MNHEY and CDR2 is SVGAGI in the germline V gene. Trimming removed 1 base at V and 1 base at J, with 7 bases between. The CDR3 runs to 14 residues. The CDR3: CASSYFDSQETQYF. CDR3 sequence (DNA): TGTGCCAGCAGTTACTTTGACAGCCAAGAGACCCAGTACTTC.

There are a few counts of this clone. The chain combines TRBV29-1 with TRBJ2-7, with D possibly matching TRBD2 (6 bases). The CDR3 spans 15 residues. The V and J ends lost 1 base and 7 bases respectively, with 20 bases between them. The germline V gene encodes CDR1 SQVTM and CDR2 ANQGSEA. The CDR3 DNA is TGCAGCGTTGAAGCGGCCGGCGGGACCCCGTGGGAGCAGTACTTC. Translation: CSVEAAGGTPWEQYF.

This clone was counted a single time. The chain joins TRBV6-1 to TRBJ2-7, with a weak D call TRBD2 (6 bases). CDR3 length: 13 amino acids. CDR1 is MNHNS, CDR2 SASEGT, per germline. Trimming stripped 7 bases from V and 0 bases from J, with 10 bases between. Here the CDR3 DNA reads TGTGCCAGCAACCGGGGAGGCTCCTACGAGCAGTACTTC. It yields the protein CASNRGGSYEQYF.

The V and J genes are TRBV4-2 and TRBJ2-7; D not certain. Trimming cost V 0 bases and J 3 bases, with 3 bases left between them. Germline V CDR1 and CDR2: LGHNA, YNFKEQ. The CDR3 runs 12 residues. DNA for the CDR3: TGTGCCAGCAGCCAAGACCTCTACGAGCAGTACTTC. Its protein product is CASSQDLYEQYF.

The CDR3 DNA follows: TGTGCCAGCAGCTTAGGGGGACTGACCCAGTACTTC. Translated: CASSLGGLTQYF. The rearrangement links TRBV7-8 to TRBJ2-5; the D gene is possibly TRBD2 (6 bases). The CDR3 runs 12 residues. Trimming left V 1 base short and J 7 bases short, with 7 bases between. The germline gives CDR1 SGHVS, CDR2 FQNEAQ.

The rearrangement links TRBV2 to TRBJ1-5, with TRBD1 matching 7 bases. Trimming removed 7 bases from V and 0 bases from J; junction bases left unmatched: 3. The germline gives CDR1 SNHLY, CDR2 FYNNEI. This CDR3 is built from 14 residues. In nucleotides, the CDR3 is TGTGCCAGCACTTGGGACAGTAGCAATCAGCCCCAGCATTTT. It encodes CASTWDSSNQPQHF.

The sample holds a few counts of this clone. In DNA, the CDR3 is TGTGCCAGCAGTGAAGCTAGCGGGAGGTACAATGAGCAGTTCTTC. It is translated as CASSEASGRYNEQFF. V is TRBV6-1 and J is TRBJ2-1, with TRBD2 identical over 10 bases. V gave up 0 bases and J gave up 4 bases; unmatched junction bases: 0. The germline gives CDR1 MNHNS, CDR2 SASEGT. CDR3 size: 15 residues.

This clone has more than one count but fewer than ten. The chain carries TRBV15 and TRBJ2-1, with 7 nucleotides matching TRBD1. J was trimmed by 4 bases and V by 0 bases; bases with no gene match: 9. The CDR3 runs 17 residues. Germline CDR1 LNHNV, CDR2 YYDKDF (reference sequence). CDR3 in DNA: TGTGCCACCAGCAGAGAATACAGGGGTGGCCTATACAATGAGCAGTTCTTC. Its protein is CATSREYRGGLYNEQFF.

The V and J genes are TRBV27 and TRBJ1-2; D uncertain. The CDR3 runs 12 residues. The ends were cut back, 5 bases at V and 4 bases at J, with 8 bases in the middle. Looked up from germline, CDR1 is MNHEY and CDR2 is SMNVEV (reference sequence). This chain's CDR3 is CASSPHPYGYTF. The DNA of the CDR3 is TGTGCCAGCAGTCCACACCCCTATGGCTACACCTTC.

The chain recombines TRBV5-1 with TRBJ2-3; 8 bases match TRBD1. CDR1 is SGHRS, CDR2 YFSETQ, per germline. This CDR3 is built from 18 residues. The V gene end was trimmed by 4 bases and the J gene end by 2 bases; junction bases not matched to a gene: 15. The CDR3 region has the DNA TGCGCCAGCAGCCCCCCCTCCGGTCAGGGGGCAATCACAGATACGCAGTATTTT. It codes for CASSPPSGQGAITDTQYF.

This clone was counted between two and nine times. The chain uses TRBV28 and TRBJ2-7, with 11 nucleotides matching TRBD2. Germline V gene sequence: CDR1 MDHEN, CDR2 SYDVKM. There are 16 residues in the CDR3. V lost 7 bases to trimming and J lost 0 bases; unmatched junction nucleotides: 8. CDR3 in DNA: TGTGCCAGCACCGGGACTAGCGGAACGTACTCCTACGAGCAGTACTTC. Encoded protein: CASTGTSGTYSYEQYF.

The chain recombines TRBV6-1 with TRBJ1-2, with unresolved D. Between the trimmed V and J ends, which lost 2 bases and 12 bases, there was a span of 19 bases. The CDR3 has 14 amino acids. Germline-derived CDR1 and CDR2 are MNHNS and SASEGT. CDR3 amino acids: CASSERALLGGHTF. In DNA, the CDR3 is TGTGCCAGCAGTGAAAGGGCATTACTCGGAGGACACACCTTC.

The chain joins TRBV6-1 to TRBJ1-1; D is ambiguous. Trimming cost V 7 bases and J 0 bases, with 15 bases left between them. This CDR3 comprises 15 residues. Germline V CDR1 and CDR2: MNHNS, SASEGT. The CDR3 DNA sequence: TGTGCCAGCACCCCTGCAGGTCTCATGAACACTGAAGCTTTCTTT. This sequence encodes CASTPAGLMNTEAFF.

This chain connects TRBV5-5 to TRBJ2-5; D uncertain. The CDR3 sequence is 13 residues long. Germline V gene lookup returns CDR1 SGHKS and CDR2 YYEKEE (reference sequence). V lost 1 base to trimming and J lost 1 base, with 5 bases between them. The CDR3 reads CASSLQSQETQYF. The CDR3, as DNA: TGTGCCAGCAGCTTGCAGAGCCAAGAGACCCAGTACTTC. The whole variable domain, filled in from reference TRBV5-5 and TRBJ2-5, reads DAGVTQSPTHLIKTRGQQVTLRCSPISGHKSVSWYQQVLGQGPQFIFQYYEKEERGRGNFPDRFSARQFPNYSSELNVNALLLGDSALYLCASSLQSQETQYFGPGTRLLVL.

This clone was seen a handful of times. The chain joins TRBV11-2 to TRBJ2-2, with no clear D. The V gene's germline CDR1 is SGHAT and CDR2 FQNNGV. Trimming cost V 4 bases and J 6 bases, with 15 bases left between them. This CDR3 comprises 15 residues. The DNA for the CDR3 is TGTGCCAGCAGCTCACAAGACCCCACCCCCGGGGAGCTGTTTTTT. It yields the protein CASSSQDPTPGELFF.